This is a list of T cell receptor beta chains from one sample in a study of CD8+CD57+ T cells in acquired aplastic anemia. TCRdb re-called the reads through MiXCR, storing one row per CDR3 protein. This table has over 150,000 distinct CDR3 sequences, 45% to 60% appearing once. Sequencing used sorted CD4+, CD8+, or CD8+CD57+ T cells (not recorded which) from PBMCs. The receptor set was obtained from a human donor with aplastic anemia. Both conserved end residues are part of each CDR3. The order of the fields is CDR3 protein, CDR3 DNA, clone size, J gene, D gene, V gene. D genes are given only for firm matches. The size entry is marked missing in some rows and otherwise reads once, few, many or a size class.

CDR3 protein: CASSVQGQGSPLHF; CDR3 DNA: TGTGCCAGCAGTGTGCAGGGGCAGGGATCACCCCTCCACTTT; clone size: NA; J gene: TRBJ1-6; D gene: NA; V gene: TRBV6-4
CDR3 protein: CATSNRDAESPLHF; CDR3 DNA: TGTGCCACCAGCAACCGGGACGCGGAATCACCCCTCCACTTT; clone size: NA; J gene: TRBJ1-6; D gene: NA; V gene: TRBV15
CDR3 protein: CASSLVTRPETQYF; CDR3 DNA: TGTGCCAGCAGCTTAGTGACAAGGCCAGAGACCCAGTACTTC; clone size: once; J gene: TRBJ2-5; D gene: NA; V gene: TRBV7-2
CDR3 protein: CAISRETGARDEQYF; CDR3 DNA: TGTGCCATCAGCAGAGAGACAGGGGCGAGGGATGAGCAGTACTTC; clone size: NA; J gene: TRBJ2-7; D gene: TRBD1; V gene: TRBV15
CDR3 protein: CATSRRTGVNNSPLHF; CDR3 DNA: TGTGCCACCAGCAGGAGGACAGGGGTCAATAATTCACCCCTCCACTTT; clone size: few; J gene: TRBJ1-6; D gene: TRBD1; V gene: TRBV15
CDR3 protein: CASSVQGGETQYF; CDR3 DNA: TGTGCCAGCAGCGTGCAGGGGGGAGAGACCCAGTACTTC; clone size: many; J gene: TRBJ2-5; D gene: NA; V gene: TRBV9
CDR3 protein: CACKGATNEKLFF; CDR3 DNA: TGTGCCTGCAAGGGTGCAACTAATGAAAAACTGTTTTTT; clone size: few; J gene: TRBJ1-4; D gene: NA; V gene: TRBV28
CDR3 protein: CASSRTSPNTGELFF; CDR3 DNA: TGTGCCAGCAGCAGGACTAGCCCGAACACCGGGGAGCTGTTTTTT; clone size: NA; J gene: TRBJ2-2; D gene: TRBD2; V gene: TRBV6-4
CDR3 protein: CATSDPGRTGGNTIYF; CDR3 DNA: TGTGCCACCAGTGACCCAGGGAGAACCGGAGGAAACACCATATATTTT; clone size: NA; J gene: TRBJ1-3; D gene: NA; V gene: TRBV24-1
CDR3 protein: CASSRNTAGGVGEQYF; CDR3 DNA: TGCGCCAGCAGCCGAAACACAGCGGGGGGGGTTGGCGAGCAGTACTTC; clone size: NA; J gene: TRBJ2-7; D gene: TRBD2; V gene: TRBV4-1
CDR3 protein: CASSLYGSYEQYF; CDR3 DNA: TGTGCCAGCAGTTTATATGGCTCCTACGAGCAGTACTTC; clone size: NA; J gene: TRBJ2-7; D gene: NA; V gene: TRBV27
CDR3 protein: CASAEQPNEKLFF; CDR3 DNA: TGCGCCAGCGCCGAACAGCCTAATGAAAAACTGTTTTTT; clone size: many; J gene: TRBJ1-4; D gene: NA; V gene: TRBV5-1
CDR3 protein: CASTDRTGRGSGNTIYF; CDR3 DNA: TGTGCCAGCACGGATCGAACTGGACGCGGGTCTGGAAACACCATATATTTT; clone size: many; J gene: TRBJ1-3; D gene: NA; V gene: TRBV19
CDR3 protein: CASSLDGGNTIYF; CDR3 DNA: TGTGCCAGCAGTTTGGACGGAGGAAACACCATATATTTT; clone size: NA; J gene: TRBJ1-3; D gene: NA; V gene: TRBV6-5
CDR3 protein: CASQRGVTEAFF; CDR3 DNA: TGTGCCAGTCAGCGGGGTGTAACTGAAGCTTTCTTT; clone size: NA; J gene: TRBJ1-1; D gene: NA; V gene: TRBV19
CDR3 protein: CASSTPRGRGFYEQYF; CDR3 DNA: TGTGCCAGTAGTACCCCGCGGGGGAGGGGATTCTACGAGCAGTACTTC; clone size: many; J gene: TRBJ2-7; D gene: TRBD2; V gene: TRBV19
CDR3 protein: CASSRDRGNEQYF; CDR3 DNA: TGCGCCAGCAGCCGGGACAGGGGTAACGAGCAGTACTTC; clone size: NA; J gene: TRBJ2-7; D gene: TRBD1; V gene: TRBV5-1
CDR3 protein: CASSPRTEVSPLHF; CDR3 DNA: TGTGCCAGCTCACCAAGGACAGAAGTTTCACCCCTCCACTTT; clone size: many; J gene: TRBJ1-6; D gene: NA; V gene: TRBV18
CDR3 protein: CSGQGARYTEAFF; CDR3 DNA: TGCAGCGGACAGGGGGCGCGGTACACTGAAGCTTTCTTT; clone size: NA; J gene: TRBJ1-1; D gene: TRBD1; V gene: TRBV29-1
CDR3 protein: CASSPGASYGYTF; CDR3 DNA: TGTGCCAGTAGCCCGGGGGCTTCCTATGGCTACACCTTC; clone size: NA; J gene: TRBJ1-2; D gene: NA; V gene: TRBV19
CDR3 protein: CASSSSGRVSYEQYF; CDR3 DNA: TGTGCCAGTAGTTCTAGCGGGAGGGTCTCCTACGAGCAGTACTTC; clone size: NA; J gene: TRBJ2-7; D gene: TRBD2; V gene: TRBV19
CDR3 protein: CASSLSKGDTQYF; CDR3 DNA: TGTGCCAGCAGCTTAAGCAAAGGAGATACGCAGTATTTT; clone size: few; J gene: TRBJ2-3; D gene: NA; V gene: TRBV7-7
CDR3 protein: CASSWGRKYNEQFF; CDR3 DNA: TGTGCCAGCAGCTGGGGACGGAAATACAATGAGCAGTTCTTC; clone size: many; J gene: TRBJ2-1; D gene: NA; V gene: TRBV7-9
CDR3 protein: CASSGAHLTGSSYNEQFF; CDR3 DNA: TGTGCCAGCAGTGGAGCCCACCTGACAGGGAGCTCCTACAATGAGCAGTTCTTC; clone size: NA; J gene: TRBJ2-1; D gene: TRBD1; V gene: TRBV6-1
CDR3 protein: CASKDQKGSPLHF; CDR3 DNA: TGTGCCAGCAAAGATCAAAAGGGTTCACCCCTCCACTTT; clone size: many; J gene: TRBJ1-6; D gene: NA; V gene: TRBV6-1
CDR3 protein: CSVEVQGAGDTQYF; CDR3 DNA: TGCAGCGTTGAAGTACAGGGGGCAGGAGATACGCAGTATTTT; clone size: NA; J gene: TRBJ2-3; D gene: TRBD1; V gene: TRBV29-1
CDR3 protein: CASTDPGLGVAEQYF; CDR3 DNA: TGTGCCAGTACAGATCCGGGACTAGGTGTGGCCGAGCAGTACTTC; clone size: NA; J gene: TRBJ2-7; D gene: TRBD2; V gene: TRBV19
CDR3 protein: CASSQEAGGQRDTQYF; CDR3 DNA: TGTGCCAGCAGCCAAGAAGCGGGGGGGCAGAGAGATACGCAGTATTTT; clone size: many; J gene: TRBJ2-3; D gene: TRBD2; V gene: TRBV4-2
CDR3 protein: CASSYRGQEANYGYTF; CDR3 DNA: TGTGCCAGCAGCTACCGCGGACAGGAAGCTAACTATGGCTACACCTTC; clone size: many; J gene: TRBJ1-2; D gene: TRBD1; V gene: TRBV5-6
CDR3 protein: CATSDVSGGGELFF; CDR3 DNA: TGTGCCACCAGTGATGTTTCAGGGGGCGGGGAGCTGTTTTTT; clone size: few; J gene: TRBJ2-2; D gene: TRBD1; V gene: TRBV24-1
CDR3 protein: CASSAPGSPLHF; CDR3 DNA: TGTGCCAGCAGCGCCCCGGGTTCACCCCTCCACTTT; clone size: few; J gene: TRBJ1-6; D gene: NA; V gene: TRBV9
CDR3 protein: CASRQTGSLPEQYF; CDR3 DNA: TGCGCCAGCAGACAGACAGGGAGTTTACCCGAGCAGTACTTC; clone size: NA; J gene: TRBJ2-7; D gene: TRBD1; V gene: TRBV10-2
CDR3 protein: CASSLYVSGGSYSLTDTQYF; CDR3 DNA: TGCGCCAGCAGCTTGTACGTTAGCGGGGGTTCCTACTCTCTCACAGATACGCAGTATTTT; clone size: NA; J gene: TRBJ2-3; D gene: TRBD2; V gene: TRBV5-1
CDR3 protein: CSARDPSGGALTDTQYF; CDR3 DNA: TGCAGTGCTAGAGATCCGAGCGGGGGGGCCCTCACAGATACGCAGTATTTT; clone size: many; J gene: TRBJ2-3; D gene: TRBD2; V gene: TRBV20-1
CDR3 protein: CAGSRTSGEQFF; CDR3 DNA: TGTGCCGGCAGCCGGACTAGCGGGGAGCAGTTCTTC; clone size: NA; J gene: TRBJ2-1; D gene: TRBD2; V gene: TRBV7-9
CDR3 protein: CSALPGQGYSNQPQHF; CDR3 DNA: TGCAGTGCTTTACCGGGACAGGGTTATAGCAATCAGCCCCAGCATTTT; clone size: many; J gene: TRBJ1-5; D gene: TRBD1; V gene: TRBV20-1
CDR3 protein: CASSLDSGYTF; CDR3 DNA: TGTGCTAGCAGCTTAGATTCGGGCTACACCTTC; clone size: NA; J gene: TRBJ1-2; D gene: NA; V gene: TRBV7-3